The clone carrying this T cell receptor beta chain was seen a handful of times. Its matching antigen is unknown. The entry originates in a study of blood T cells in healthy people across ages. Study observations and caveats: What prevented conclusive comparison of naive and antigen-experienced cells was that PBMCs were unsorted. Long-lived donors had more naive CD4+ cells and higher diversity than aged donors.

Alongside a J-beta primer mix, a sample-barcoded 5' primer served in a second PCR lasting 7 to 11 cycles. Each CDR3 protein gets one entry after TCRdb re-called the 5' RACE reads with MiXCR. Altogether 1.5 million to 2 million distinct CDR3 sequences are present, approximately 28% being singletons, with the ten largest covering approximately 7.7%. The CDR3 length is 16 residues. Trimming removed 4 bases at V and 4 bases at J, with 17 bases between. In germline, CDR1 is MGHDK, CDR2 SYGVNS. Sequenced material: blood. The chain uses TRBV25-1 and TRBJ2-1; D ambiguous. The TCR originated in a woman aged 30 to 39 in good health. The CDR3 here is CASSANLLGFYNEQFF. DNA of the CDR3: TGTGCCAGCAGTGCTAATTTGTTAGGGTTTTACAATGAGCAGTTCTTC.